The source of this T cell receptor (beta chain) is a study of Graves' ophthalmopathy and Graves' hyperthyroidism. The length of the CDR3 is 16 residues. Deletions cut 1 base from V and 11 bases from J, with 24 bases between. Germline V gene lookup returns CDR1 SGHDT and CDR2 YYEEEE. About this clonotype: As yet, its antigen is unknown.

Study-level results: Most thyroid clonotypes expanded beyond 0.001 frequency were also found in blood.

TCR beta CDR3 amplification used RNA transcripts. Amplification began with first-round RT-PCR using HTBI primers, then second-round multiplex PCR was performed. TCRdb used MiXCR to reprocess the multiplex PCR reads, holding one entry per CDR3 protein. The profile covers a few hundred thousand distinct CDR3 sequences, with about a sixth appearing a single time and roughly 2.3% taken by the ten largest. Hyperthyroidism counted as stable given no ophthalmopathy within 18 months of follow-up. Other autoimmune disease, uncontrolled infection, pregnancy and lactation led to exclusion. Material for sequencing was peripheral blood. The origin of this receptor is an adult woman with stable Graves' hyperthyroidism. This rearrangement joins TRBV5-6 to TRBJ1-1, with D unclear. CDR3 coding DNA: TGTGCCAGCAGCTTGTTGGCCCTGCGCCCAAGTCCTCGCGCTTTCTTT. As protein: CASSLLALRPSPRAFF.